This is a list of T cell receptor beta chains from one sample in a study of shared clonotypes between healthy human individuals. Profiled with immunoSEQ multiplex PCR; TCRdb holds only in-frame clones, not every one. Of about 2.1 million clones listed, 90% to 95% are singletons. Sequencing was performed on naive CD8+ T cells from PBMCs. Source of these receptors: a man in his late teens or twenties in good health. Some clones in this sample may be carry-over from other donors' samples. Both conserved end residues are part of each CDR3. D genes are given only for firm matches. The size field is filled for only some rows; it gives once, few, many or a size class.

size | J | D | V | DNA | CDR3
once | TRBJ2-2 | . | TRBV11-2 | TGTGCCAGCAGCGTAACAAGCGGGGAGCTGTTTTTT | CASSVTSGELFF
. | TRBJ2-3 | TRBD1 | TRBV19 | TGTGCCAGTACCCCAAGGACAGGGAGGACAGATACGCAGTATTTT | CASTPRTGRTDTQYF
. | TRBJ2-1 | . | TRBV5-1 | TGCGCCAGCAGCTTATGGACACCCGGGACGGAATACGGTGAGCAGTTCTTC | CASSLWTPGTEYGEQFF
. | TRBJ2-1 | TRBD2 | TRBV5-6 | TGTGCCAGCAGTGCCGGGACTAGCTCCTACAATGAGCAGTTCTTC | CASSAGTSSYNEQFF
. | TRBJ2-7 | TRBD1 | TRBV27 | TGTGCCAGCAGTTTAGGACAGGGGGGTGAGCAGTACTTC | CASSLGQGGEQYF
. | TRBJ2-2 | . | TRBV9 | TGTGCCAGCAGCCCAGGCCCCGGGGAGCTGTTTTTT | CASSPGPGELFF
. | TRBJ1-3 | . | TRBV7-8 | TGTGCCAGCAGCCCAACGCCGCCAGGAAACACCATATATTTT | CASSPTPPGNTIYF
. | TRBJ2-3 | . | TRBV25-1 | TGTGCCACCCAAACTACAAGCACCAGGGGGGGGAGATATACGCAGTATTTT | CATQTTSTRGGRYTQYF
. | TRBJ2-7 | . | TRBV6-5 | TGTGCCAGCAGTTACCCCAACTCCTACGAGCAGTACTTC | CASSYPNSYEQYF
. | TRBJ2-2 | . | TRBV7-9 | TGTGCCAGCAGCTATGGGGGAGTGTGGACCGGGGAGCTGTTTTTT | CASSYGGVWTGELFF
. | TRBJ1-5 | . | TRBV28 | TGTGCCAGCAACGACGAGGATCAGCCCCAGCATTTT | CASNDEDQPQHF
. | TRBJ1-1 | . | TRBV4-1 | TGCGCCAGCAGCCAAGGGGCGAACACTGAAGCTTTCTTT | CASSQGANTEAFF
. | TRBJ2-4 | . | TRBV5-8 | TGTGCCAGCAGCTTGGCGGCTAGCGTTAGTGGCATTCAGTACTTC | CASSLAASVSGIQYF
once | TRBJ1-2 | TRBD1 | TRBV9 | TGTGCCAGCAGCGATTCTCCGGGACAGGGTAGAGGGTTTGGCTACACCTTC | CASSDSPGQGRGFGYTF
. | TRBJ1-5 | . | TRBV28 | TGTGCCAGCAGTTTGGGAGAAAATCAGCCCCAGCATTTT | CASSLGENQPQHF
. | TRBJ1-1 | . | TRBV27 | TGTGCCAGCAGTTTATTGTGGGGATTTGGCACTGAAGCTTTCTTT | CASSLLWGFGTEAFF
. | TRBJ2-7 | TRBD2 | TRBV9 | TGTGCCAGCAGCCCCGGACTAGCGGCAGTTTACGAGCAGTACTTC | CASSPGLAAVYEQYF
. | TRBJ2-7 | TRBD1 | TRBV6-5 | TGTGCCAGCAGTTACCAGGGGGCCCGCGAGCAGTACTTC | CASSYQGAREQYF
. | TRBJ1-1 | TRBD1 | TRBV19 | TGTGCCAGTAGTGTCAGGGGGCCACACACTGAAGCTTTCTTT | CASSVRGPHTEAFF
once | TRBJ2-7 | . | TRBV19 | TGTGCCAGTAGTACTCTAGCGAGACCTTACGAGCAGTACTTC | CASSTLARPYEQYF
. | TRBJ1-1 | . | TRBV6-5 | TGTGCCAGCAGTTACCTGGACAGAATGAACACTGAAGCTTTCTTT | CASSYLDRMNTEAFF
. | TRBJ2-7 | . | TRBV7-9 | TGTGCCAGCAGTCCAGGACCGCACGAGCAGTACTTC | CASSPGPHEQYF
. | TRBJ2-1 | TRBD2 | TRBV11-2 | TGTGCCAGCAGCTACCCACGGTCCCTAGCGGATAACTACAATGAGCAGTTCTTC | CASSYPRSLADNYNEQFF
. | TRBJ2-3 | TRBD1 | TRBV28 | TGTGCCAGCAGTTTTGATTCGGGACAGCCAAGTGATACGCAGTATTTT | CASSFDSGQPSDTQYF
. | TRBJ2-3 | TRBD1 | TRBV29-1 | TGCAGCGTTGACTCCCCGGACAGGGCTCTAGTTGATACGCAGTATTTT | CSVDSPDRALVDTQYF
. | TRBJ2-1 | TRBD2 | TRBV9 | TGTGCCAGCAGCGCCGGGGGGGCGTTGATCAATGAGCAGTTCTTC | CASSAGGALINEQFF
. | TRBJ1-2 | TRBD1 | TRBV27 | TGTGCCAGCAGTTTATCGGTACTGAGGACAGGGCTTAACTATGGCTACACCTTC | CASSLSVLRTGLNYGYTF
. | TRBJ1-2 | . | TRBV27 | TGTGCCAGCAGTTTTGTAGGCAGTAGTTATGGCTACACCTTC | CASSFVGSSYGYTF
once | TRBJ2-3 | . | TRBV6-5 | TGTGCCAGCAGTTCTACGACCACAGATACGCAGTATTTT | CASSSTTTDTQYF
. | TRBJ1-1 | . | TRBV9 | TGTGCCAGCAGCGTAGCTGGGGGGGGGCCAAACACTGAAGCTTTCTTT | CASSVAGGGPNTEAFF
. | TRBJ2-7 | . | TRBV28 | TGTGCCAGCAGCAACAGCTACGAGCAGTACTTC | CASSNSYEQYF
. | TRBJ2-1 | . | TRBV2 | TGTGCCAGCAGCGCCTCGGAGACCTCCTACAATGAGCAGTTCTTC | CASSASETSYNEQFF
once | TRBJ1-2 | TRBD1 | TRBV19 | TGTGCCAGTAGTATAGATACAGGGGGCGGCTATGGCTACACCTTC | CASSIDTGGGYGYTF
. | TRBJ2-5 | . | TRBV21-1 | TGTGCCAGCAGCAAAGAGGACTCCCGAACCCAGTACTTC | CASSKEDSRTQYF
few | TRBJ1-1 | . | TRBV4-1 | TGCGCCAGCAGCCAAGCGACAACGAACACTGAAGCTTTCTTT | CASSQATTNTEAFF
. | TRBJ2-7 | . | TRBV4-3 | TGCGCCAGCAGCCCTGGGTCGGTGGCCAACGAGCAGTACTTC | CASSPGSVANEQYF
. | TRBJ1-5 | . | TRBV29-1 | TGCAGCGTTGAAGAGGTAGGGGATGGGAATCAGCCCCAGCATTTT | CSVEEVGDGNQPQHF
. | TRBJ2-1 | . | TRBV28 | TGTGCCAGCAGTGTGAAAGAGGGGTCGGCCTACTACAATGAGCAGTTCTTC | CASSVKEGSAYYNEQFF
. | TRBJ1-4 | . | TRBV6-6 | TGTGCCAGCAGTTACGTGGGGACTAATGAAAAACTGTTTTTT | CASSYVGTNEKLFF
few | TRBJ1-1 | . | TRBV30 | TGTGCCTGGTTTCAGGGGAGCACTGAAGCTTTCTTT | CAWFQGSTEAFF
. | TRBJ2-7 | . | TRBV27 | TGTGCCAGCAGTTGGTGGGGCCGAACTTCCTACGAGCAGTACTTC | CASSWWGRTSYEQYF
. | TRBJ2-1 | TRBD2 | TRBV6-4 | TGTGCCAGCAGCTATAGCGGGGTTAGCTCCTACAATGAGCAGTTCTTC | CASSYSGVSSYNEQFF
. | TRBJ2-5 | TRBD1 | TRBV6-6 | TGTGCCAGCAGTACCCGCCAGGGGGTGGGATGGGAGACCCAGTACTTC | CASSTRQGVGWETQYF
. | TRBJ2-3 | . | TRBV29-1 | TGCAGCGTTGGGGCGAACAGGGCGATCTCCACAGATACGCAGTATTTT | CSVGANRAISTDTQYF
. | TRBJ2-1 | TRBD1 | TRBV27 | TGTGCCAGCAGGCATCGGGACAGTTCATACAATGAGCAGTTCTTC | CASRHRDSSYNEQFF
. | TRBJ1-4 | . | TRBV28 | TGTGCCAGCAGTTTATCGGCAGCTACTAATGAAAAACTGTTTTTT | CASSLSAATNEKLFF
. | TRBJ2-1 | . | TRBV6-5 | TGTGCCGCCAGCCGCCCTAATAATGAGCAGTTCTTC | CAASRPNNEQFF
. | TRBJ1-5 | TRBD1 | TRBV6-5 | TGTGCCAGCAGTCCAACAGGGGTTGTCAATCAGCCCCAGCATTTT | CASSPTGVVNQPQHF
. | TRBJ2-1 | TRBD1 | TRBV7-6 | TGTGCCAGCAGCACACCCGGGACAGGGAATGAGCAGTTCTTC | CASSTPGTGNEQFF
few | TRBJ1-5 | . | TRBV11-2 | TGTGCCAGCAGCTTACAGCATCAGCCCCAGCATTTT | CASSLQHQPQHF
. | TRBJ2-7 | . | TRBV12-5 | TGTGCTAGTGGTTTCGACCTCGGCGAGCAGTACTTC | CASGFDLGEQYF
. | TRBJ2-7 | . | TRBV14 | TGTGCCAGCAGCCAAGGTAGCGGCCCCTACGAGCAGTACTTC | CASSQGSGPYEQYF